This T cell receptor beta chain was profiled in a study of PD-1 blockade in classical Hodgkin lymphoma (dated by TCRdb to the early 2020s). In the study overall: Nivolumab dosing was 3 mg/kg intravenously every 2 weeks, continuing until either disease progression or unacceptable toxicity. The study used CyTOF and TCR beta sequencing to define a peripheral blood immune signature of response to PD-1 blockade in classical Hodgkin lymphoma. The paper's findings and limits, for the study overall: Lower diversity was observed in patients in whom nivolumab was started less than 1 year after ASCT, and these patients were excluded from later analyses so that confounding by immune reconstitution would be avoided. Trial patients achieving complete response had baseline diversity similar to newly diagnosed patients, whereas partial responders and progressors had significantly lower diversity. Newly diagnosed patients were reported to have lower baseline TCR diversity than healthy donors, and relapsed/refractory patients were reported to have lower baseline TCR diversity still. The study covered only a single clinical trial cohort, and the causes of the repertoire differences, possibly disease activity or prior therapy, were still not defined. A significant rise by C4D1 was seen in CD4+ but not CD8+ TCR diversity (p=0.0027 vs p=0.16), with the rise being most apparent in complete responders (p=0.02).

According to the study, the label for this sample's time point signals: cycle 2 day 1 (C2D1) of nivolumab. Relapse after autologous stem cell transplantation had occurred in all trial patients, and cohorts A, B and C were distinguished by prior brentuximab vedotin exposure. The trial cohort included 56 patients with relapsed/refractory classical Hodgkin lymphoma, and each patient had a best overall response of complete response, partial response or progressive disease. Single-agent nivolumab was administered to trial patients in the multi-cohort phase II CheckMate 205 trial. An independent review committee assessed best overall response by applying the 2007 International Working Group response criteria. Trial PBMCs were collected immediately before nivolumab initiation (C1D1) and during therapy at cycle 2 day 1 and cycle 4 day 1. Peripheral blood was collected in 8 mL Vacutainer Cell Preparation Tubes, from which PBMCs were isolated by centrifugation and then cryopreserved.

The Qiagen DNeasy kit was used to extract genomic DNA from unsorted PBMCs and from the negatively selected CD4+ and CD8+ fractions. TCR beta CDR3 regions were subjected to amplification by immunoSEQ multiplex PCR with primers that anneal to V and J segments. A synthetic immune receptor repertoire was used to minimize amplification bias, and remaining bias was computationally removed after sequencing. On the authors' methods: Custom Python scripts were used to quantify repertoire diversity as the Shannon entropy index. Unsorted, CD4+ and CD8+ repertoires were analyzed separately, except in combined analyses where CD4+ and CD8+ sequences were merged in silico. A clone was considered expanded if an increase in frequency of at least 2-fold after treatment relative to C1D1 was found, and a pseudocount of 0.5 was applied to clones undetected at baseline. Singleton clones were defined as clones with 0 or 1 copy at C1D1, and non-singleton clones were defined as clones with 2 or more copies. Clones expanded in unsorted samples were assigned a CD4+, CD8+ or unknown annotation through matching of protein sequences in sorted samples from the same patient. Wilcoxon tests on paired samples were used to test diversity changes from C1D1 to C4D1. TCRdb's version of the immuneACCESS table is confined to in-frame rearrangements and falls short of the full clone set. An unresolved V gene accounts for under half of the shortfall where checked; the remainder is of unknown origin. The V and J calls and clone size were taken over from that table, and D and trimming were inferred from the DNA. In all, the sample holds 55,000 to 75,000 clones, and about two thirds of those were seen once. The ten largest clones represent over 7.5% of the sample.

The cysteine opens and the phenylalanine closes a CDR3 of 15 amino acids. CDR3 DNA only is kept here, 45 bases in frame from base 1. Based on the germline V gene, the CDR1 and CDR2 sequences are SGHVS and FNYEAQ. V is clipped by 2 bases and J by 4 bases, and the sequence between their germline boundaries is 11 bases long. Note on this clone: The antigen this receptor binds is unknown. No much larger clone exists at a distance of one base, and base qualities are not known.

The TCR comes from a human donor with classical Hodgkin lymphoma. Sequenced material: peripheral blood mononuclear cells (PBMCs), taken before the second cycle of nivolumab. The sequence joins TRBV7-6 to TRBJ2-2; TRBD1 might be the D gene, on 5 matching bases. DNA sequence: TGTGCCAGCAGCTTAAGGGAAGGGGCCACCGGGGAGCTGTTTTTT. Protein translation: CASSLREGATGELFF. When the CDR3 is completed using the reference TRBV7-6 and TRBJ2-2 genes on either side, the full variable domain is GAGVSQSPRYKVTKRGQDVALRCDPISGHVSLYWYRQALGQGPEFLTYFNYEAQQDKSGLPNDRFSAERPEGSISTLTIQRTEQRDSAMYRCASSLREGATGELFFGEGSRLTVL.